This T cell receptor beta chain originates from a study of blood T cell repertoires in COVID-19. As originally analysed: From reference gene primer amplification, estimates of nucleated cell counts were derived. TCRdb keeps only in-frame clones here, not all; method: immunoSEQ multiplex PCR. Clone size and the V and J calls come from that table; the DNA yielded D and trimming. This sample yields hundreds of thousands of clones, of which around nine tenths are seen a single time; around 3.5% belongs to the top ten. Trimming pared 3 bases from V and 4 bases from J, leaving 12 bases between. The germline gives CDR1 ENHRY, CDR2 SYGVKD. This CDR3 comprises 14 residues.

The TCR sequence derives from a woman between 18 and 30 years old who had recovered from COVID-19. The chain combines TRBV10-3 with TRBJ1-2, with D unclear. The sequencing input was peripheral blood. The CDR3 loop reads CAISDQRDAYGYTF. The CDR3 nucleotides are TGTGCCATCAGTGACCAGAGGGATGCCTATGGCTACACCTTC.